Listed below are T cell receptor beta chains from one sample, sequenced in a study of beta chain features in type 1 diabetes. Clones were read by immunoSEQ multiplex PCR, and TCRdb kept only the in-frame ones, dropping some. The sample has under 200,000 clones, approximately 9% seen once. The sample taken for sequencing was central memory CD4+ T cells from blood. The receptors were gathered from a woman aged 18-30 years with type 1 diabetes. Each CDR3 is given with its conserved first and last residue. Fields, in order: CDR3 protein, CDR3 DNA, CDR3 length, clone size, J gene, V gene, D gene. D genes are given only for firm matches. A clone size is listed for some rows: how often the clone was seen (once, few, many), or a class if it is expanded.

CDR3: CASSLYPQGQETQYF; DNA: TGTGCTAGCAGCTTATATCCCCAGGGCCAAGAGACCCAGTACTTC; length: 15; size: few; J: TRBJ2-5; V: TRBV7-7; D: .
CDR3: CASIPSEAGYGYTF; DNA: TGTGCCAGTATCCCTTCGGAGGCTGGCTATGGCTACACCTTC; length: 14; size: few; J: TRBJ1-2; V: TRBV19; D: .
CDR3: CASSSGKGTYNEQFF; DNA: TGTGCCAGCAGCTCCGGGAAAGGCACTTACAATGAGCAGTTCTTC; length: 15; size: few; J: TRBJ2-1; V: TRBV11-1; D: .
CDR3: CASSNGVLVAFF; DNA: TGTGCCAGCAGCAACGGGGTTTTAGTAGCTTTCTTT; length: 12; size: few; J: TRBJ1-1; V: TRBV7-2; D: .
CDR3: CASSQAVSGLQETQYF; DNA: TGTGCCAGCAGCCAAGCGGTTAGCGGGCTACAAGAGACCCAGTACTTC; length: 16; size: few; J: TRBJ2-5; V: TRBV4-2; D: TRBD2
CDR3: CASSPDRGLYTGELFF; DNA: TGTGCCAGCAGCCCAGACAGGGGGCTATACACCGGGGAGCTGTTTTTT; length: 16; size: few; J: TRBJ2-2; V: TRBV7-9; D: TRBD1
CDR3: CSVKKLGSPTGELFF; DNA: TGCAGCGTGAAAAAGCTAGGATCCCCGACCGGGGAGCTGTTTTTT; length: 15; size: .; J: TRBJ2-2; V: TRBV29-1; D: .
CDR3: CAISEPNLGGASTDTQYF; DNA: TGTGCCATCAGTGAGCCTAACTTGGGAGGGGCTAGCACAGATACGCAGTATTTT; length: 18; size: .; J: TRBJ2-3; V: TRBV10-3; D: TRBD2
CDR3: CASSPPSGLQETQYF; DNA: TGTGCCAGCAGCCCTCCTAGCGGCCTCCAAGAGACCCAGTACTTC; length: 15; size: many; J: TRBJ2-5; V: TRBV25-1; D: TRBD2
CDR3: CAISGPTLNYEQYF; DNA: TGTGCCATCAGTGGTCCGACACTCAACTACGAGCAGTACTTC; length: 14; size: .; J: TRBJ2-7; V: TRBV10-3; D: .
CDR3: CASSRPGGTDTQYF; DNA: TGTGCCAGCAGCCGCCCGGGGGGGACAGATACGCAGTATTTT; length: 14; size: few; J: TRBJ2-3; V: TRBV7-8; D: TRBD2
CDR3: CASSLIGTPRETQYF; DNA: TGTGCCAGCAGCTTAATCGGGACTCCAAGGGAGACCCAGTACTTC; length: 15; size: .; J: TRBJ2-5; V: TRBV11-2; D: .
CDR3: CASSVGQGGYTF; DNA: TGTGCCAGCAGCGTAGGGCAGGGGGGCTACACCTTC; length: 12; size: few; J: TRBJ1-2; V: TRBV9; D: .
CDR3: CASSSYGAYGYTF; DNA: TGTGCCAGCAGCTCTTACGGAGCCTATGGCTACACCTTC; length: 13; size: .; J: TRBJ1-2; V: TRBV5-4; D: .
CDR3: CASSPGQVLSYEQYF; DNA: TGTGCCAGCTCACCCGGACAGGTTCTCTCCTACGAGCAGTACTTC; length: 15; size: few; J: TRBJ2-7; V: TRBV18; D: TRBD1
CDR3: CAWAVPGQGHTIYF; DNA: TGTGCCTGGGCCGTTCCGGGACAGGGACACACCATATATTTT; length: 14; size: .; J: TRBJ1-3; V: TRBV30; D: TRBD1
CDR3: CASRAGQNTEAFF; DNA: TGTGCCAGCAGGGCCGGACAGAACACTGAAGCTTTCTTT; length: 13; size: .; J: TRBJ1-1; V: TRBV7-2; D: .
CDR3: CSVEGVVDWTSGSYNEQFF; DNA: TGCAGCGTTGAAGGGGTGGTGGACTGGACTAGCGGTTCCTACAATGAGCAGTTCTTC; length: 19; size: .; J: TRBJ2-1; V: TRBV29-1; D: TRBD2
CDR3: CASSPRGDSYTF; DNA: TGTGCCAGCTCACCCCGCGGGGACTCCTACACCTTC; length: 12; size: few; J: TRBJ1-2; V: TRBV18; D: .
CDR3: CASSELAGGWYEQFF; DNA: TGTGCCAGCAGCGAGCTAGCGGGAGGGTGGTATGAGCAGTTCTTC; length: 15; size: few; J: TRBJ2-1; V: TRBV9; D: TRBD2
CDR3: CASLSRGLWTNEKLFF; DNA: TGTGCCTCGCTATCCAGGGGGCTCTGGACTAATGAAAAACTGTTTTTT; length: 16; size: .; J: TRBJ1-4; V: TRBV30; D: TRBD1
CDR3: CASSSGGGPQETQYF; DNA: TGTGCCAGCAGCAGCGGGGGGGGCCCTCAAGAGACCCAGTACTTC; length: 15; size: .; J: TRBJ2-5; V: TRBV5-8; D: TRBD2
CDR3: CASSQDLPRDTQYF; DNA: TGTGCCAGCAGCCAAGATCTGCCCAGGGATACGCAGTATTTT; length: 14; size: few; J: TRBJ2-3; V: TRBV4-2; D: .
CDR3: CASSLPGQRTDTQYF; DNA: TGTGCCAGCAGCTTACCGGGACAACGCACAGATACGCAGTATTTT; length: 15; size: .; J: TRBJ2-3; V: TRBV5-4; D: .
CDR3: CSASLSVMPYF; DNA: TGCAGTGCCAGCCTTAGCGTTATGCCGTATTTT; length: 11; size: few; J: TRBJ2-3; V: TRBV20-1; D: .
CDR3: CASSSGTGGGYEQYF; DNA: TGCGCCAGCAGCTCGGGGACAGGGGGCGGATACGAGCAGTACTTC; length: 15; size: .; J: TRBJ2-7; V: TRBV5-1; D: TRBD1
CDR3: CASSGALGGLKETQYF; DNA: TGTGCCAGCAGTGGGGCCCTGGGGGGGTTAAAGGAGACCCAGTACTTC; length: 16; size: .; J: TRBJ2-5; V: TRBV28; D: TRBD2
CDR3: CASSPGQGYNEQFF; DNA: TGTGCCAGCAGCCCGGGACAGGGCTACAATGAGCAGTTCTTC; length: 14; size: .; J: TRBJ2-1; V: TRBV7-2; D: TRBD1
CDR3: CASSVADGGLNIQYF; DNA: TGTGCCAGCAGCGTAGCGGACGGAGGACTAAACATTCAGTACTTC; length: 15; size: few; J: TRBJ2-4; V: TRBV9; D: .
CDR3: CASSSGTESGYTF; DNA: TGTGCCAGCAGCTCCGGGACAGAGTCCGGCTACACCTTC; length: 13; size: .; J: TRBJ1-2; V: TRBV13; D: TRBD1
CDR3: CANRGGQGVENNEQFF; DNA: TGTGCCAACCGGGGAGGACAGGGGGTGGAGAACAATGAGCAGTTCTTC; length: 16; size: .; J: TRBJ2-1; V: TRBV10-3; D: TRBD1
CDR3: CASSPADWGVTGELFF; DNA: TGTGCCAGCAGCCCCGCGGACTGGGGGGTCACCGGGGAGCTGTTTTTT; length: 16; size: few; J: TRBJ2-2; V: TRBV7-2; D: .
CDR3: CAWSGSSGNNEQFF; DNA: TGTGCCTGGAGTGGGTCTAGCGGAAACAATGAGCAGTTCTTC; length: 14; size: .; J: TRBJ2-1; V: TRBV30; D: TRBD2
CDR3: CASSSGGLASYEQYF; DNA: TGTGCCAGCAGCTCAGGGGGACTAGCATCCTACGAGCAGTACTTC; length: 15; size: .; J: TRBJ2-7; V: TRBV7-2; D: TRBD2
CDR3: CASSPYNQPQHF; DNA: TGTGCCAGCTCACCCTATAATCAGCCCCAGCATTTT; length: 12; size: .; J: TRBJ1-5; V: TRBV18; D: .
CDR3: CSEGTGDTYEQYF; DNA: TGCAGCGAAGGGACAGGGGATACCTACGAGCAGTACTTC; length: 13; size: .; J: TRBJ2-7; V: TRBV29-1; D: TRBD1
CDR3: CASSLVGGSGNPEQYF; DNA: TGTGCCAGCAGCTTAGTAGGAGGTAGCGGGAACCCCGAGCAGTACTTC; length: 16; size: .; J: TRBJ2-7; V: TRBV7-2; D: TRBD2